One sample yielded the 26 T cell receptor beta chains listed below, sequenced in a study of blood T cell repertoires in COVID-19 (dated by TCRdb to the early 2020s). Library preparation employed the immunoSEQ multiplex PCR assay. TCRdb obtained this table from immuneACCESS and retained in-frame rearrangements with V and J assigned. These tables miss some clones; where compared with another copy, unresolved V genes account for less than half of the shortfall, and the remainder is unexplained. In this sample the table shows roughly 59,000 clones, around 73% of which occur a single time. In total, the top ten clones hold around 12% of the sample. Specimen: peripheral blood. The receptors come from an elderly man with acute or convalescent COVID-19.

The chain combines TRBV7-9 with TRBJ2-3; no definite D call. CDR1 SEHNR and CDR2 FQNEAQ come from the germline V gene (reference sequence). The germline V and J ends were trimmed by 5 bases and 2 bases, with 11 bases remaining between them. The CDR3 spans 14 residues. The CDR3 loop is CASSPMLVTDTQYF. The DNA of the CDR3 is TGTGCCAGCAGCCCCATGCTAGTCACAGATACGCAGTATTTT.

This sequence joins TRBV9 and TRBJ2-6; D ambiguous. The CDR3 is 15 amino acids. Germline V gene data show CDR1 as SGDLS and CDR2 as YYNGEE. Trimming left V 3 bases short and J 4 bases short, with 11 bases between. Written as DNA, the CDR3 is TGTGCCAGCAGCGGAAGCCAGGTGGGGGCCAACGTCCTGACTTTC. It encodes CASSGSQVGANVLTF.

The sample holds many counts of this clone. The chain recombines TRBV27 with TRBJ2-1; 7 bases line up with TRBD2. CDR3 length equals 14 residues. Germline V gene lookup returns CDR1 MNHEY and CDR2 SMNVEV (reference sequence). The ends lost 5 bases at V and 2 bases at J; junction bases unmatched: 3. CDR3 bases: TGTGCCAGCAGTGAAAGCGGGACCTACAATGAGCAGTTCTTC. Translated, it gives CASSESGTYNEQFF.

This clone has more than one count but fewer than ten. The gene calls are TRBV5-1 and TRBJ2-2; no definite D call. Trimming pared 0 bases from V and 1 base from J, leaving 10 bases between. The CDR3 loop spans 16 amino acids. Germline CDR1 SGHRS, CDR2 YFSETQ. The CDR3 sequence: CASSLGHAKNTGELFF. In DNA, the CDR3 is TGCGCCAGCAGCTTGGGGCACGCAAAGAACACCGGGGAGCTGTTTTTT.

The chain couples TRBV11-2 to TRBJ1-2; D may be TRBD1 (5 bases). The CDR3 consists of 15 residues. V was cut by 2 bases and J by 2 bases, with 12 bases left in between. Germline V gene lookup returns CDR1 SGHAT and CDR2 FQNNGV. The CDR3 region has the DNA TGTGCCAGCAGCTTATCAGGGACTATGAACTATGGCTACACCTTC. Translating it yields CASSLSGTMNYGYTF.

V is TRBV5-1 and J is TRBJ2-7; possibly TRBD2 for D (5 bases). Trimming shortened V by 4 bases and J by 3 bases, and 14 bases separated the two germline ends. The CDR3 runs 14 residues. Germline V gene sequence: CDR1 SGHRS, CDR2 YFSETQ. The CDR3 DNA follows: TGCGCCAGCAGCGGGCCAGGACTGAACTACGAGCAGTACTTC. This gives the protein CASSGPGLNYEQYF.

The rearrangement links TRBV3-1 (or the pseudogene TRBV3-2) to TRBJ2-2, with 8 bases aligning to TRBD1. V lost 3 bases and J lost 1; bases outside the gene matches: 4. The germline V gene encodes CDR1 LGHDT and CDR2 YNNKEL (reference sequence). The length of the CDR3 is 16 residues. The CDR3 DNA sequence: TGTGCCAGCAGCCACGGGGACAGGTGGAACACCGGGGAGCTGTTTTTT. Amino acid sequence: CASSHGDRWNTGELFF.

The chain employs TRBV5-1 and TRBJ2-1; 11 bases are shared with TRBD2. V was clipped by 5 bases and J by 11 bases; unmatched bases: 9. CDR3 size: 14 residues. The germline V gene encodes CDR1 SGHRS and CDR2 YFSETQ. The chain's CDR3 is CASSMGLAATQQFF. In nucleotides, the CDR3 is TGCGCCAGCAGTATGGGACTAGCGGCGACCCAGCAGTTCTTC.

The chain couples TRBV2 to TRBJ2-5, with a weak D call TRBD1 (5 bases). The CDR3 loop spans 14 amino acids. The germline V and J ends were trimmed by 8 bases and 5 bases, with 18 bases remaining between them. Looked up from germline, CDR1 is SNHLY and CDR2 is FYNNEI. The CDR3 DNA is TGTGCCAGCGTACGACAGTGGGTGGGGGAGACCCAGTACTTC. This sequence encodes CASVRQWVGETQYF. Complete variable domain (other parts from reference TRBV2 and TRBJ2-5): EPEVTQTPSHQVTQMGQEVILRCVPISNHLYFYWYRQILGQKVEFLVSFYNNEISEKSEIFDDQFSVERPDGSNFTLKIRSTKLEDSAMYFCASVRQWVGETQYFGPGTRLLVL.

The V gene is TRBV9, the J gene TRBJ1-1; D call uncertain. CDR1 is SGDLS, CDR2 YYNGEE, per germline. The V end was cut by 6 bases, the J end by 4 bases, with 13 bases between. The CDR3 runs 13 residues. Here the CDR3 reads CASTPAGTTEAFF. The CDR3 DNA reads TGTGCCAGCACCCCCGCAGGAACCACTGAAGCTTTCTTT.

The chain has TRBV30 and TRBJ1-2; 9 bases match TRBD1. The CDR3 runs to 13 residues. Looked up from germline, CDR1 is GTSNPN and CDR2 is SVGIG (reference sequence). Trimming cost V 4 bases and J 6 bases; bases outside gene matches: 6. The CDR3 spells CAWTTGGWDGYTF. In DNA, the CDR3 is TGTGCCTGGACCACAGGGGGCTGGGATGGCTACACCTTC.

The CDR3 coding sequence is TGTGCCAGCAGTTACGTGGGGACACTTTCCTACGAGCAGTACTTC. It translates to CASSYVGTLSYEQYF. This chain uses TRBV6-2 or TRBV6-3 with TRBJ2-7; D might be TRBD1 (6 bases). This CDR3 is 15 amino acids long. Between the trimmed V and J ends, which lost 2 bases and 1 base, there was a span of 12 bases. Germline V CDR1 and CDR2: MNHEY, SVGEGT.

This chain's CDR3 is CASSGHRSSGNTIYF. The DNA of the CDR3 is TGTGCCAGCAGTGGCCACAGGAGCTCTGGAAACACCATATATTTT. The chain uses TRBV25-1 and TRBJ1-3; a possible D gene is TRBD1 (5 bases). CDR1 and CDR2 (germline): MGHDK, SYGVNS. With 4 bases removed from V and 0 bases from J, the gap between germline ends came to 10 bases. The CDR3 is made up of 15 amino acids.

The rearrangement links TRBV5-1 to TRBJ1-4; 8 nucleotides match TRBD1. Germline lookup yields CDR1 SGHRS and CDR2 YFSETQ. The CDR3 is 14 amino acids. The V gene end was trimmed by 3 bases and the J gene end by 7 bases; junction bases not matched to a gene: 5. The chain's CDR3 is CASSSGTGGEKLFF. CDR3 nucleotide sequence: TGCGCCAGCAGCTCCGGGACAGGCGGTGAAAAACTGTTTTTT. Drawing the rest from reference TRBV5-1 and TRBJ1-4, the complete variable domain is KAGVTQTPRYLIKTRGQQVTLSCSPISGHRSVSWYQQTPGQGLQFLFEYFSETQRNKGNFPGRFSGRQFSNSRSEMNVSTLELGDSALYLCASSSGTGGEKLFFGSGTQLSVL.

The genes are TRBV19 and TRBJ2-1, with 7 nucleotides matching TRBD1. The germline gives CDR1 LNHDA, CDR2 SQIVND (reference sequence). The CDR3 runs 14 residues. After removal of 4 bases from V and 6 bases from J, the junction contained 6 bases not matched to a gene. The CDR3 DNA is TGTGCCAGTAGTAAAAATCAGGGGGTCAATGAGCAGTTCTTC. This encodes CASSKNQGVNEQFF.

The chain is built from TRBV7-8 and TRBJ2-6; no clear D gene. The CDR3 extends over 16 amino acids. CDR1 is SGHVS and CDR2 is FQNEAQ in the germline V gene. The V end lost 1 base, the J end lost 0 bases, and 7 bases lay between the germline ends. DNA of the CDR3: TGTGCCAGCAGCTTAGGGTCGGGCTCTGGGGCCAACGTCCTGACTTTC. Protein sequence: CASSLGSGSGANVLTF.

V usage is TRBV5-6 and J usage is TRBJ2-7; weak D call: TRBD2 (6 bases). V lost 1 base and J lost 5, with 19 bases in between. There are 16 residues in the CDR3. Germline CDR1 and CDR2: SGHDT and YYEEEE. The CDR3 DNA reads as TGTGCCAGCAGCTTGAAACAGACTACTTGGGAGGACGAGCAGTACTTC. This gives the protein CASSLKQTTWEDEQYF. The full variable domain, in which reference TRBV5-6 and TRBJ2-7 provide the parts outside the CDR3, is DAGVTQSPTHLIKTRGQQVTLRCSPKSGHDTVSWYQQALGQGPQFIFQYYEEEERQRGNFPDRFSGHQFPNYSSELNVNALLLGDSALYLCASSLKQTTWEDEQYFGPGTRLTVT.

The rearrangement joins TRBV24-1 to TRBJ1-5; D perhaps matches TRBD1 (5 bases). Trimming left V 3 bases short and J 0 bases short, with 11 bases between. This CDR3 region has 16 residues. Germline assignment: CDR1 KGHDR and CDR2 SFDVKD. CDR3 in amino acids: CATSDAAGYSNQPQHF. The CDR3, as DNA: TGTGCCACCAGTGATGCAGCAGGGTATAGCAATCAGCCCCAGCATTTT.

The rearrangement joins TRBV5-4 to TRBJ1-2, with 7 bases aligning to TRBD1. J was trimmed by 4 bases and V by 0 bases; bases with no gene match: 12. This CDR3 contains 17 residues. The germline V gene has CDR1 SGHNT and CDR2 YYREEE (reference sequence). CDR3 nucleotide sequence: TGTGCCAGCAGCTTGGGGCAGGGGGGTTTCAGTGGCTATGGCTACACCTTC. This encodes CASSLGQGGFSGYGYTF.

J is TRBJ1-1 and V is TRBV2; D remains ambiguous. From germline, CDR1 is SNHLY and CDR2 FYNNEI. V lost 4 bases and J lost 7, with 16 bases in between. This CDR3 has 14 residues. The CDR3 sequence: CASSAVGPLGEAFF. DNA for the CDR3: TGTGCCAGCAGTGCTGTGGGCCCGCTTGGTGAAGCTTTCTTT.

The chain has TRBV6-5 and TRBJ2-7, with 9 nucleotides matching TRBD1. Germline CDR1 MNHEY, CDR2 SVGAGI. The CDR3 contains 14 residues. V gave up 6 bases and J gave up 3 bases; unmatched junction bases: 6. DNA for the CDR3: TGTGCCAGCAGCCTGGGACAGGGATTCTACGAGCAGTACTTC. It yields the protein CASSLGQGFYEQYF.

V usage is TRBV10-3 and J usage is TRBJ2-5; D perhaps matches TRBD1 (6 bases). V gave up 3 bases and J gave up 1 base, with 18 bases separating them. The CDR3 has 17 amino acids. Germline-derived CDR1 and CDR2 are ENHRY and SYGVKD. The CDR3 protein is CAISDPMGARSQETQYF. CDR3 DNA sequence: TGTGCCATCAGTGACCCAATGGGGGCTAGGTCCCAAGAGACCCAGTACTTC.

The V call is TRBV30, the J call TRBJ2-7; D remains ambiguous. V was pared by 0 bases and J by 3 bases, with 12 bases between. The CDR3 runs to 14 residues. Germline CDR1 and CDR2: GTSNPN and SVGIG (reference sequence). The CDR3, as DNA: TGTGCCTGGAGTGTAAGGAGCTCGATCTACGAGCAGTACTTC. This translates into CAWSVRSSIYEQYF.

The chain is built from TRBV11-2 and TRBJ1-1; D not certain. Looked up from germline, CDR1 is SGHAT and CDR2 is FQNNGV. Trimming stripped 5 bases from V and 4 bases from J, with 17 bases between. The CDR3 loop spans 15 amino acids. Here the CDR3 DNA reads TGTGCCAGCAGCCCCCCCAGGTCTGGGAGCACTGAAGCTTTCTTT. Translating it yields CASSPPRSGSTEAFF.

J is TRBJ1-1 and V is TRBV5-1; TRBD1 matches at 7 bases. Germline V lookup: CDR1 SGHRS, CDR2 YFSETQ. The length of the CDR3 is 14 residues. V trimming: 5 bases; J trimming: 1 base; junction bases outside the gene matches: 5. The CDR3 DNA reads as TGCGCCAGCAGTGCGGGACAGAAGAACACTGAAGCTTTCTTT. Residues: CASSAGQKNTEAFF.

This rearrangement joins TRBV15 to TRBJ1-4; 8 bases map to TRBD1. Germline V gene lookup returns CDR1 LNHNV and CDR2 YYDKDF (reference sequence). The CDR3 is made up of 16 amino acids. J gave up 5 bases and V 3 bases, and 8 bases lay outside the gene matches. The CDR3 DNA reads TGTGCCACCAGCAGGGGACAGGCACCGAAAAATGAAAAACTGTTTTTT. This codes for CATSRGQAPKNEKLFF. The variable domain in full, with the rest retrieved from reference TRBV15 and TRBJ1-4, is DAMVIQNPRYQVTQFGKPVTLSCSQTLNHNVMYWYQQKSSQAPKLLFHYYDKDFNNEADTPDNFQSRRPNTSFCFLDIRSPGLGDTAMYLCATSRGQAPKNEKLFFGSGTQLSVL.